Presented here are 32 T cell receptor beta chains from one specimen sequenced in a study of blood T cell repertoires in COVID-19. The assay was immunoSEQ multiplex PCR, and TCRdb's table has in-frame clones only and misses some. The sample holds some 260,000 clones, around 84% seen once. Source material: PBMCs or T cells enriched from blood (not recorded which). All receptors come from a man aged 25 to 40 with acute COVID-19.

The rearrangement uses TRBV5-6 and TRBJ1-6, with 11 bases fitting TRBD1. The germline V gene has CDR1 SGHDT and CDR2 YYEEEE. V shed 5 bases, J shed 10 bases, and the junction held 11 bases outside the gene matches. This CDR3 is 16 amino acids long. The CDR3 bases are TGTGCCAGCAGTTACGGACAGGGGGCCTTGGTCTCACCCCTCCACTTT. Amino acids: CASSYGQGALVSPLHF.

In DNA, the CDR3 is TGTGCCAGTAGAAGCGGGAGCACCTACAATGAGCAGTTCTTC. This codes for CASRSGSTYNEQFF. V gene TRBV6-5 combines with J gene TRBJ2-1, with TRBD2 matching over 8 bases. Losses at the gene ends were 9 bases for V and 2 bases for J; bases not matched to a gene: 6. Germline assignment: CDR1 MNHEY and CDR2 SVGAGI. The CDR3 contains 14 residues.

Here the CDR3 reads CASSPANYSYNEQFF. The CDR3 DNA reads TGTGCCAGCAGTCCCGCCAATTATAGCTACAATGAGCAGTTCTTC. V usage is TRBV6-2 or TRBV6-3 and J usage is TRBJ2-1; D is undetermined. The CDR3 extends over 15 amino acids. V shed 5 bases and J shed 3 bases, with 14 bases lying between them. Germline CDR1 reads MNHEY; CDR2 reads SVGEGT.

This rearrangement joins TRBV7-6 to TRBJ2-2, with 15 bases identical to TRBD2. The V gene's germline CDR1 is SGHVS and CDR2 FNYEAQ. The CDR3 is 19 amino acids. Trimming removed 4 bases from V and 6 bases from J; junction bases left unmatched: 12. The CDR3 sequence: CASSSGLAGGRGIAGELFF. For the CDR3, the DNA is TGTGCCAGCAGCTCCGGACTAGCGGGAGGGCGAGGGATTGCCGGGGAGCTGTTTTTT.

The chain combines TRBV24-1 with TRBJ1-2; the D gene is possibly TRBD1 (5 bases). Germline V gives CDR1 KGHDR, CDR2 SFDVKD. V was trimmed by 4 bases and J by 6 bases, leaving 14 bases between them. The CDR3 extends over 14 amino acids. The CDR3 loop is CATSDPSGLDGYTF. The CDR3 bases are TGTGCCACCAGTGACCCATCAGGGCTAGATGGCTACACCTTC.

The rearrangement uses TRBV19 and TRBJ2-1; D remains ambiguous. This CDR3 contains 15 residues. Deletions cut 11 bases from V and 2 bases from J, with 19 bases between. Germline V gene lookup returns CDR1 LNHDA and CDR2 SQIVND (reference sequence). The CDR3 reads CAVRGQQLTYNEQFF. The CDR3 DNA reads TGTGCCGTCCGAGGCCAGCAGCTTACCTACAATGAGCAGTTCTTC.

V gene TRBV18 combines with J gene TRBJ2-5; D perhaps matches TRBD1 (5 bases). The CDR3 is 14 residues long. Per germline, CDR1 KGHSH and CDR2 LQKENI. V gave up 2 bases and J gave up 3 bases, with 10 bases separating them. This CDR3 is CASSPGAAKETQYF. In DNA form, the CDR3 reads TGTGCCAGCTCACCAGGGGCTGCCAAAGAGACCCAGTACTTC.

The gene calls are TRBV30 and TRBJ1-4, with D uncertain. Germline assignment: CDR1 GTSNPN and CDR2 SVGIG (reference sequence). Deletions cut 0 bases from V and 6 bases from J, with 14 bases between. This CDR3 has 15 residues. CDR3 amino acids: CAWSVTGSADEKLFF. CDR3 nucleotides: TGTGCCTGGAGTGTAACGGGCTCAGCGGATGAAAAACTGTTTTTT.

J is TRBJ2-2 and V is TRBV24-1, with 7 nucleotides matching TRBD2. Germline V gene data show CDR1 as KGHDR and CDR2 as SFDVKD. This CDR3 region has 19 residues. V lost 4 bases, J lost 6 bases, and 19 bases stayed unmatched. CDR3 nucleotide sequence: TGTGCCACCAGTGAATCCCGACGGGGAGGGGTGCATCGGGCCGGGGAGCTGTTTTTT. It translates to CATSESRRGGVHRAGELFF.

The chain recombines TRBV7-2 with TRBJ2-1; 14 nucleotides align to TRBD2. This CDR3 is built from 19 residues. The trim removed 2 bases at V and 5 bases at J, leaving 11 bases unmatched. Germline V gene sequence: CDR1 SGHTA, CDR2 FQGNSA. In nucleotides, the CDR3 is TGTGCCAGCAGCTTATTCCAGCCTGAGGGACTAGCGGGAGACAATGAGCAGTTCTTC. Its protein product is CASSLFQPEGLAGDNEQFF. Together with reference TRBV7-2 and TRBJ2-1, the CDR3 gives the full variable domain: GAGVSQSPSNKVTEKGKDVELRCDPISGHTALYWYRQSLGQGLEFLIYFQGNSAPDKSGLPSDRFSAERTGGSVSTLTIQRTQQEDSAVYLCASSLFQPEGLAGDNEQFFGPGTRLTVL.

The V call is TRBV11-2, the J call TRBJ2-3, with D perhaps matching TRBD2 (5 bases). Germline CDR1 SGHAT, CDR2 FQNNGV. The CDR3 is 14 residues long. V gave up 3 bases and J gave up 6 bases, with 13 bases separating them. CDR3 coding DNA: TGTGCCAGCAGCTTGGACTGGTCAAGGGATACGCAGTATTTT. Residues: CASSLDWSRDTQYF.

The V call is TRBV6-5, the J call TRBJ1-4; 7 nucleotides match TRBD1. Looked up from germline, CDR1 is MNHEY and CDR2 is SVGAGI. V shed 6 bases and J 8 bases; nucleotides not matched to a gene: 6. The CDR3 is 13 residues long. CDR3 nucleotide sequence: TGTGCCAGCAGGGCACAGGGGTGGGAAAAACTGTTTTTT. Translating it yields CASRAQGWEKLFF.

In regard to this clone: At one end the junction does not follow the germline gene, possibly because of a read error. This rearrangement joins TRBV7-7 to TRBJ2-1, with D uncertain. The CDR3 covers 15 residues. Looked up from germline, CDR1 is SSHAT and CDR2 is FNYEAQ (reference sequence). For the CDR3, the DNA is TGTGCTAGCAGCCAAAATTCACAGCTATACAATGAGCAGTTCTTC. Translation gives CASSQNSQLYNEQFF.

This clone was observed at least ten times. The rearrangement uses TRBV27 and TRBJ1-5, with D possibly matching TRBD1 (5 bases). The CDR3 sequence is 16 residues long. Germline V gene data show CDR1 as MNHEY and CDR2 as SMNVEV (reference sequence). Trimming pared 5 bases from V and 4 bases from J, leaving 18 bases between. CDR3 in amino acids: CASSPYRGERNQPQHF. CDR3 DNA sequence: TGTGCCAGCAGTCCGTATCGGGGGGAACGAAATCAGCCCCAGCATTTT.

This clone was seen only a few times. The chain's CDR3 is CASSSSLGAGTGELFF. The DNA of the CDR3 is TGTGCCAGCAGCTCCTCGTTGGGGGCCGGCACCGGGGAGCTGTTTTTT. This sequence joins TRBV5-4 and TRBJ2-2; a weak D match, TRBD1 (6 bases). V was clipped by 3 bases and J by 4 bases, with 16 bases between them. Germline V gene sequence: CDR1 SGHNT, CDR2 YYREEE (reference sequence). This CDR3 contains 16 residues.

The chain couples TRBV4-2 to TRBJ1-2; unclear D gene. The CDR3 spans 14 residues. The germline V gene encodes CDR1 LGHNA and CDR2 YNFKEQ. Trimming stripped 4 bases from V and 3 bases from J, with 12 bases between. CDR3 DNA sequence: TGTGCCAGCAGCCCCGAGGCGGCGGACTATGGCTACACCTTC. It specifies CASSPEAADYGYTF.

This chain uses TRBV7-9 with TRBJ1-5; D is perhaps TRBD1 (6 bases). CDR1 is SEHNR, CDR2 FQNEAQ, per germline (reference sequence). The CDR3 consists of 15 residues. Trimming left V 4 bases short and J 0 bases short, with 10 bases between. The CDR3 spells CASSSGQSSNQPQHF. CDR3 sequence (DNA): TGTGCCAGCAGCTCGGGACAATCTAGCAATCAGCCCCAGCATTTT.

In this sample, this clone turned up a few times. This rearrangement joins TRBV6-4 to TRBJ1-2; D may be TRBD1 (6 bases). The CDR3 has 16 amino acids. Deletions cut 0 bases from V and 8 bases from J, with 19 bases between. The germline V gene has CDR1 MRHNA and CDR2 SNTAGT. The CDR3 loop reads CASSDSFGQPTKGYTF. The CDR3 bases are TGTGCCAGCAGTGACTCGTTCGGACAGCCGACTAAAGGCTACACCTTC.

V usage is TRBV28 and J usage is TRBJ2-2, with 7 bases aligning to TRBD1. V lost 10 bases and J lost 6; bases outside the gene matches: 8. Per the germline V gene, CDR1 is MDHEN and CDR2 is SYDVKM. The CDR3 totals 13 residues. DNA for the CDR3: TGTGCCAACCGTGGACAGGCATCCGGGGAGCTGTTTTTT. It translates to CANRGQASGELFF.

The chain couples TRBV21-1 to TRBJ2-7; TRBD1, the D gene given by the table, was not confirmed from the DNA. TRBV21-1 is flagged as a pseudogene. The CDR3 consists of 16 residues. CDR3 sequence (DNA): TGTGCCAGCAGCAGAGGGACAGGGGTATTTATGTGGGAGCAGTACGTC. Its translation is CASSRGTGVFMWEQYV.

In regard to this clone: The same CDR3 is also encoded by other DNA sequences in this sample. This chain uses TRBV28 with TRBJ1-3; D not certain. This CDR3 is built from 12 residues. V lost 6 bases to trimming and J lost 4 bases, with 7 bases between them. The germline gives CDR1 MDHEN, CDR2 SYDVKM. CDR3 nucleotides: TGTGCCAGCAGAGGAGGAGGAAACACCATATATTTT. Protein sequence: CASRGGGNTIYF.

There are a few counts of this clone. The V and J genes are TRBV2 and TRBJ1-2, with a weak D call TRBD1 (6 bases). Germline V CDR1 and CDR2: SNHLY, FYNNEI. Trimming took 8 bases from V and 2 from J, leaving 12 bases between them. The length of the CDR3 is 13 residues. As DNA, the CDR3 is TGTGCCAGCGTCTACAGGGAGAACTATGGCTACACCTTC. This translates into CASVYRENYGYTF.

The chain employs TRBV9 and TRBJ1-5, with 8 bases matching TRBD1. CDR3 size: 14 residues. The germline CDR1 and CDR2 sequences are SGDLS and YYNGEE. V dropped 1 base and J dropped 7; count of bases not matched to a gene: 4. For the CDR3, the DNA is TGTGCCAGCAGCGTACAGGGGGCAGGGCAGCCCCAGCATTTT. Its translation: CASSVQGAGQPQHF. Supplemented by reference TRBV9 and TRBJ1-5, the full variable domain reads DSGVTQTPKHLITATGQRVTLRCSPRSGDLSVYWYQQSLDQGLQFLIQYYNGEERAKGNILERFSAQQFPDLHSELNLSSLELGDSALYFCASSVQGAGQPQHFGDGTRLSIL.

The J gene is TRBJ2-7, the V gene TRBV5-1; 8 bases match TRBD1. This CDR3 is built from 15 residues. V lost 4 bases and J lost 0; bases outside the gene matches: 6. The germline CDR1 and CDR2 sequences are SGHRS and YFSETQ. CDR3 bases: TGCGCCAGCAGCCCGGGACAGGCGAGCTCCTACGAGCAGTACGTC. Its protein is CASSPGQASSYEQYV.

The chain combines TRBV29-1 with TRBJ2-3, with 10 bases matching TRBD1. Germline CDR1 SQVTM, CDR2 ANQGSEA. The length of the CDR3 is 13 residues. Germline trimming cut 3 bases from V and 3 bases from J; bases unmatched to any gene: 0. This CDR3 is CSVEGQGTDTQYF. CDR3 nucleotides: TGCAGCGTTGAGGGACAGGGGACAGATACGCAGTATTTT.

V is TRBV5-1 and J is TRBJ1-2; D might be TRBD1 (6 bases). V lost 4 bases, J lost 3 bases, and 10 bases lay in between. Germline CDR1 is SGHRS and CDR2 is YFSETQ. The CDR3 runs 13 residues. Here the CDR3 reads CASSAYRDYGYTF. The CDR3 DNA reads TGCGCCAGCAGCGCCTACAGGGACTATGGCTACACCTTC.

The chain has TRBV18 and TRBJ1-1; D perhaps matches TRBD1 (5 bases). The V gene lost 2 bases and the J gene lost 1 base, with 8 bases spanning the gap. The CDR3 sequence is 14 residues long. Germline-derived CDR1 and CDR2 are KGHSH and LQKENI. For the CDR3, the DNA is TGTGCCAGCTCACCATCAGGGCCGAACACTGAAGCTTTCTTT. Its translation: CASSPSGPNTEAFF.

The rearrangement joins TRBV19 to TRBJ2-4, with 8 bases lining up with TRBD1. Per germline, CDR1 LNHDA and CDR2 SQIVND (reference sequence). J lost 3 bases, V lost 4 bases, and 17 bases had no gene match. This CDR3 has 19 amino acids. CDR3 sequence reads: CASSKEGQDRRLGKNIQYF. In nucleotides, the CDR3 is TGTGCCAGTAGTAAGGAGGGACAGGACAGGCGCTTAGGCAAAAACATTCAGTACTTC.

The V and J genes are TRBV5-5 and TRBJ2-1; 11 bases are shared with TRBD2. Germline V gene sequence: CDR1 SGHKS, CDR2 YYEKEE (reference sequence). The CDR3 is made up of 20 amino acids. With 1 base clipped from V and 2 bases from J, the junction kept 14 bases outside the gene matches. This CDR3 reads CASSLRASGGTTRPYNEQFF. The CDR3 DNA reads TGTGCCAGCAGCTTGCGGGCTAGCGGGGGGACCACTCGACCCTACAATGAGCAGTTCTTC.

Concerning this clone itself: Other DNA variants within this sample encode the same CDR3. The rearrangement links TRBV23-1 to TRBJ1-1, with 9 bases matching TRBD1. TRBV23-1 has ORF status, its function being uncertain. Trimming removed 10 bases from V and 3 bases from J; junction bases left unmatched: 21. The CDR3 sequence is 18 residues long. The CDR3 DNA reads TGCGCCACACATCCCACCGGTTTGGGACAGGGAGAAGACACTGAAGCTTTCTTT. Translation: CATHPTGLGQGEDTEAFF.

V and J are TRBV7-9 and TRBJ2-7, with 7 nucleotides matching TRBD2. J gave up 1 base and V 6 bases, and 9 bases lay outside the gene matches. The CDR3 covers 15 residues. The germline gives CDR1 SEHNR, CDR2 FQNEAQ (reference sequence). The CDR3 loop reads CASSSTDGGSYEQYV. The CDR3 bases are TGTGCCAGCAGTTCCACCGACGGGGGGTCCTACGAGCAGTACGTC.

CDR3 DNA: TGTGCCAGTAGTACCCTTGGGGACAGGGGTCGTCAGCCCCAGCATTTT. Translated, it gives CASSTLGDRGRQPQHF. V usage is TRBV19 and J usage is TRBJ1-5, with 10 bases identical to TRBD1. V shed 4 bases, J shed 6 bases, and the junction held 9 bases outside the gene matches. This CDR3 has 16 residues. CDR1 LNHDA and CDR2 SQIVND come from the germline V gene (reference sequence).